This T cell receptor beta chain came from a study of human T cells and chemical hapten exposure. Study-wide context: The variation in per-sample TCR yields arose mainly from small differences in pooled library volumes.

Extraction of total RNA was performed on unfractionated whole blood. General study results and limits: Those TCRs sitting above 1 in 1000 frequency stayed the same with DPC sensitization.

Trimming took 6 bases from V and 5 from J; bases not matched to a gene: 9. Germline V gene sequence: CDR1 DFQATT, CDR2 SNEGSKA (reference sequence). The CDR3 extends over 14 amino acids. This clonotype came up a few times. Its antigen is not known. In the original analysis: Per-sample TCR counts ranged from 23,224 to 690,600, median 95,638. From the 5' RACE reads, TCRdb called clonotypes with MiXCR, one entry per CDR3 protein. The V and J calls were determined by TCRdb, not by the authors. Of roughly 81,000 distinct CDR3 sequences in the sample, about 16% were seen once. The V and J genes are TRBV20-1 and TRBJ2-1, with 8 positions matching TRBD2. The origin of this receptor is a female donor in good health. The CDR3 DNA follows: TGCAGTGCCACCCTAGCGGGCGTTAACAATGAGCAGTTCTTC. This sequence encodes CSATLAGVNNEQFF.